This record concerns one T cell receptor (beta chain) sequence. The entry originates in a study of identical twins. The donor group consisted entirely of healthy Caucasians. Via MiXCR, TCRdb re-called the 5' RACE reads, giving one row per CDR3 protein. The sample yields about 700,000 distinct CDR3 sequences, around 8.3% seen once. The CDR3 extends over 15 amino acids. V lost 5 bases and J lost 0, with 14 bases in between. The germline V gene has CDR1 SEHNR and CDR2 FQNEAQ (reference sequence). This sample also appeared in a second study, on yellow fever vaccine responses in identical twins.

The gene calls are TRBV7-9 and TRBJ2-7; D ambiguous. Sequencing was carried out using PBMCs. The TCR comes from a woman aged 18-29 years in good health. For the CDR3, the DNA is TGTGCCAGCAGCGCCAAGGGTGTTTCCTCCTACGAGCAGTACTTC. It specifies CASSAKGVSSYEQYF.